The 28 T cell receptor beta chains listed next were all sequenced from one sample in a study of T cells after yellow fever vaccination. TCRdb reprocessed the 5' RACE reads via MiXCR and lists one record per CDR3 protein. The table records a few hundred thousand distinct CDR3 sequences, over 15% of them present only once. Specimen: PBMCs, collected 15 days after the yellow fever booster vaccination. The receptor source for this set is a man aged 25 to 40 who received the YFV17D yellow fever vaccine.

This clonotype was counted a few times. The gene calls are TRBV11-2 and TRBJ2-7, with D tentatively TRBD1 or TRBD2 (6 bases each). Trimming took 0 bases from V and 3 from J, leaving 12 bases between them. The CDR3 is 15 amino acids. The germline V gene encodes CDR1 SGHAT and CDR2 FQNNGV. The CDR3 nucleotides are TGTGCCAGCAGCTTAGATTGGGCGGGACACTACGAGCAGTACTTC. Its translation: CASSLDWAGHYEQYF.

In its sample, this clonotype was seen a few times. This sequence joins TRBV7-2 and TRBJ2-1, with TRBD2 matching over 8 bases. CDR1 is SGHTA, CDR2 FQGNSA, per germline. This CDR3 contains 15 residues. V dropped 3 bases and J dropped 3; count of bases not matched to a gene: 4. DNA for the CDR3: TGTGCCAGCAGCTTCGCGGCGGGAGGCTACAATGAGCAGTTCTTC. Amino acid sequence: CASSFAAGGYNEQFF. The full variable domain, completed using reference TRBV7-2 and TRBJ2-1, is GAGVSQSPSNKVTEKGKDVELRCDPISGHTALYWYRQSLGQGLEFLIYFQGNSAPDKSGLPSDRFSAERTGGSVSTLTIQRTQQEDSAVYLCASSFAAGGYNEQFFGPGTRLTVL.

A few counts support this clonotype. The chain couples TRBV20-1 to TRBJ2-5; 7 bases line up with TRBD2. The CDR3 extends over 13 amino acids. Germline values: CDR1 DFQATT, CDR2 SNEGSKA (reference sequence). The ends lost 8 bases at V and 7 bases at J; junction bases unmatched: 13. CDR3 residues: CSLGEGREATQYF. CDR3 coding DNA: TGCAGTCTCGGGGAGGGAAGGGAGGCGACCCAGTACTTC.

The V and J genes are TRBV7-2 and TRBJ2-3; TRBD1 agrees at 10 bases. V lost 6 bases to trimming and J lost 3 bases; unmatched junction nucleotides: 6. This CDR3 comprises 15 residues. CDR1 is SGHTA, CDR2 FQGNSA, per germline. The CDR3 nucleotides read TGTGCCAGCAGTTACGGGACAGGGGCGACAGATACGCAGTATTTT. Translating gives CASSYGTGATDTQYF. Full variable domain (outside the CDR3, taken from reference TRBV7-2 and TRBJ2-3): GAGVSQSPSNKVTEKGKDVELRCDPISGHTALYWYRQSLGQGLEFLIYFQGNSAPDKSGLPSDRFSAERTGGSVSTLTIQRTQQEDSAVYLCASSYGTGATDTQYFGPGTRLTVL.

The CDR3 region is CSARVYNNEQFF. CDR3 DNA: TGCAGTGCTAGGGTCTACAACAATGAGCAGTTCTTC. V gene TRBV20-1 combines with J gene TRBJ2-1; no firm D call. V lost 3 bases, J lost 5 bases, and 8 bases lay in between. The V gene's germline CDR1 is DFQATT and CDR2 SNEGSKA (reference sequence). This CDR3 spans 12 amino acids.

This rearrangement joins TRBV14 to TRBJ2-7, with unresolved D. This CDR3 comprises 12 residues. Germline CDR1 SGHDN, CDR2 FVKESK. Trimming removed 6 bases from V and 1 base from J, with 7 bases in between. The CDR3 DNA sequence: TGTGCCAGCAGTGATGATTCCTACGAGCAGTACTTC. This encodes CASSDDSYEQYF.

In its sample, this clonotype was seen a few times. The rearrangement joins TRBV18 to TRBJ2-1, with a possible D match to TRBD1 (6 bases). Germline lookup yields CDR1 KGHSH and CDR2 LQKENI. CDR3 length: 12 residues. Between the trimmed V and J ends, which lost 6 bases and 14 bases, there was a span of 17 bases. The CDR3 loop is CASSAQPGAKFF. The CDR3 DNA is TGTGCCAGCTCCGCCCAGCCAGGGGCGAAGTTCTTC.

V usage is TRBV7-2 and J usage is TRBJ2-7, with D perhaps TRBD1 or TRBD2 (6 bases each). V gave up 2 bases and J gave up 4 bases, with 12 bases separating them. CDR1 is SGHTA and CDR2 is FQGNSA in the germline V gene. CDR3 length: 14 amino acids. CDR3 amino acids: CASSLLVGGYEQYF. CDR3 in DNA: TGTGCCAGCAGCTTATTGGTAGGGGGGTACGAGCAGTACTTC.

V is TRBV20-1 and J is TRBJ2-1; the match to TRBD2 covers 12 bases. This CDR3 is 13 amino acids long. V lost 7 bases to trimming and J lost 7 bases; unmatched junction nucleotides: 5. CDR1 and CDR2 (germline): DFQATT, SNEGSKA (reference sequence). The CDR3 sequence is CSVGTSGWNEQFF. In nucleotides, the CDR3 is TGCAGTGTCGGGACTAGCGGGTGGAATGAGCAGTTCTTC.

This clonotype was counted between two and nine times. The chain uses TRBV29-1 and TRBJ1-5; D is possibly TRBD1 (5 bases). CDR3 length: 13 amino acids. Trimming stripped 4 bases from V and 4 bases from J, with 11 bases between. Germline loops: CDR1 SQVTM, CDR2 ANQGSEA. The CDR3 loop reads CSVGAGTNQPQHF. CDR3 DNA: TGCAGCGTTGGGGCAGGGACTAATCAGCCCCAGCATTTT. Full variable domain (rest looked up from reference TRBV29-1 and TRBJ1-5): SAVISQKPSRDICQRGTSLTIQCQVDSQVTMMFWYRQQPGQSLTLIATANQGSEATYESGFVIDKFPISRPNLTFSTLTVSNMSPEDSSIYLCSVGAGTNQPQHFGDGTRLSIL.

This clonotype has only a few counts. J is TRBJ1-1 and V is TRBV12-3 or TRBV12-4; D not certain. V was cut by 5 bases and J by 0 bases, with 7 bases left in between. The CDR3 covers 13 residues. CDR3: CASSVSVNTEAFF. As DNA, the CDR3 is TGTGCCAGCAGTGTCTCAGTGAACACTGAAGCTTTCTTT.

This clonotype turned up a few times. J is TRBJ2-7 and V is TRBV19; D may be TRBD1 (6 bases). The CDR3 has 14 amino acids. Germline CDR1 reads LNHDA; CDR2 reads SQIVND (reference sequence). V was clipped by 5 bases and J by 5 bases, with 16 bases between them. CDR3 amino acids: CASSPGVPGNEQYF. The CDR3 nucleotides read TGTGCCAGTAGTCCAGGGGTCCCTGGGAACGAGCAGTACTTC.

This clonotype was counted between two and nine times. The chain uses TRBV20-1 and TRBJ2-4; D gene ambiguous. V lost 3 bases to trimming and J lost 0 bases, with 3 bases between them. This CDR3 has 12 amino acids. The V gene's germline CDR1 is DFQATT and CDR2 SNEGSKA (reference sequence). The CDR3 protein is CSASQAKNIQYF. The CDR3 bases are TGCAGTGCTAGCCAAGCCAAAAACATTCAGTACTTC.

The CDR3 protein is CSARPFDSGTDGELFF. The DNA of the CDR3 is TGCAGTGCTCGCCCCTTCGATAGCGGGACGGACGGGGAGCTGTTTTTT. This chain connects TRBV20-1 to TRBJ2-2, with 8 bases matching TRBD2. CDR1 DFQATT and CDR2 SNEGSKA come from the germline V gene (reference sequence). The CDR3 has 16 residues. The ends lost 5 bases at V and 7 bases at J; junction bases unmatched: 15.

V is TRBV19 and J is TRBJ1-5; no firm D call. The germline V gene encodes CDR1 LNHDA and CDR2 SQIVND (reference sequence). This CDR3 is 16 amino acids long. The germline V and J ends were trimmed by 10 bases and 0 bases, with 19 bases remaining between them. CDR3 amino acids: CATSSAGIYSNQPQHF. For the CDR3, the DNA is TGTGCCACTTCCTCGGCGGGGATCTATAGCAATCAGCCCCAGCATTTT. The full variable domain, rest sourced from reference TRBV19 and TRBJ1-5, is DGGITQSPKYLFRKEGQNVTLSCEQNLNHDAMYWYRQDPGQGLRLIYYSQIVNDFQKGDIAEGYSVSREKKESFPLTVTSAQKNPTAFYLCATSSAGIYSNQPQHFGDGTRLSIL.

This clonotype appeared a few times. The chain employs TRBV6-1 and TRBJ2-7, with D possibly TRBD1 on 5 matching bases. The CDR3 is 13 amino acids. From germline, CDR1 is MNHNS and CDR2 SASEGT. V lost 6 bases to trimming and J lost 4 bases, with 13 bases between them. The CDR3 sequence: CASSATGRYEQYF. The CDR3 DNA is TGTGCCAGCAGCGCAACAGGACGGTACGAGCAGTACTTC.

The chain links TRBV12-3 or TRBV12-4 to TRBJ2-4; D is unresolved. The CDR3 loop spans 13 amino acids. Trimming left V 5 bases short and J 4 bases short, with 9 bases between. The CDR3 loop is CASSVDGKNIQYF. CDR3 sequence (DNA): TGTGCCAGCAGTGTCGACGGGAAAAACATTCAGTACTTC.

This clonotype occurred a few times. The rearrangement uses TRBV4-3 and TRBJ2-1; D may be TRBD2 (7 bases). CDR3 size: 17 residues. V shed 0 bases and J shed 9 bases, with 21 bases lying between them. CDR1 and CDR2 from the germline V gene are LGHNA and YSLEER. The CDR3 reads CASSQDPLGGRGGEQFF. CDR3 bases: TGCGCCAGCAGCCAAGATCCCTTGGGAGGGAGGGGGGGTGAGCAGTTCTTC.

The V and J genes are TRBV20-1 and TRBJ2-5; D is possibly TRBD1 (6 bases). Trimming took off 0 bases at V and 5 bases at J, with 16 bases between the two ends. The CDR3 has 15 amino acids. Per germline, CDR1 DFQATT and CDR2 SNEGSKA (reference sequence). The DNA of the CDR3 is TGCAGTGCTAGAGATGGGGACAACATTGAGGAGACCCAGTACTTC. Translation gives CSARDGDNIEETQYF.

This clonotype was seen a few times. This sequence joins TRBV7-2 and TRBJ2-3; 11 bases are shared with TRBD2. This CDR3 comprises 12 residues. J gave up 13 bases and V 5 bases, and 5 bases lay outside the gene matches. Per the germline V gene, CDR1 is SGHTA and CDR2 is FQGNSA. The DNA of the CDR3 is TGTGCCAGCAGCCTACTAGCGGGAGTTAAGTATTTT. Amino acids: CASSLLAGVKYF.

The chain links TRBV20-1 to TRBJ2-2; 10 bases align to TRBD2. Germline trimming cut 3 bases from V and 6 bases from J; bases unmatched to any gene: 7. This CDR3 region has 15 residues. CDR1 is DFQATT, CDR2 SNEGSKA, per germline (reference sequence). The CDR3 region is CSASLLAGVAGELFF. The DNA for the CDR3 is TGCAGTGCTAGCCTTCTAGCGGGAGTGGCCGGGGAGCTGTTTTTT.

The CDR3: CASSLISGGYDEQYF. CDR3 DNA: TGTGCCAGCAGCTTAATTTCGGGAGGCTACGACGAGCAGTACTTC. The V gene is TRBV7-6, the J gene TRBJ2-7; TRBD2 aligns across 7 bases. Germline values: CDR1 SGHVS, CDR2 FNYEAQ. The V and J ends lost 2 bases and 5 bases, in that order; junction bases with no gene match: 9. This CDR3 is built from 15 residues.

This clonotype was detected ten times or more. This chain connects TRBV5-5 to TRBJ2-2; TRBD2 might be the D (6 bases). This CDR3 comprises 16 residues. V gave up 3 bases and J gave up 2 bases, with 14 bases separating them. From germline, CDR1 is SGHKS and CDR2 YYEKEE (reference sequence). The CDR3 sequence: CASSSSGTSNTGELFF. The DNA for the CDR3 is TGTGCCAGCAGCTCCTCCGGGACTTCCAACACCGGGGAGCTGTTTTTT.

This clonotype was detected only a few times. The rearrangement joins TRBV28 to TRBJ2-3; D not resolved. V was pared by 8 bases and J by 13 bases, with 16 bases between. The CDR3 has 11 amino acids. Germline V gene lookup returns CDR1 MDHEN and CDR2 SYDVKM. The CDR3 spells CASAARTIKYF. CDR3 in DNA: TGTGCCAGCGCCGCAAGGACCATTAAGTATTTT. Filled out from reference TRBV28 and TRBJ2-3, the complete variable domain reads DVKVTQSSRYLVKRTGEKVFLECVQDMDHENMFWYRQDPGLGLRLIYFSYDVKMKEKGDIPEGYSVSREKKERFSLILESASTNQTSMYLCASAARTIKYFGPGTRLTVL.

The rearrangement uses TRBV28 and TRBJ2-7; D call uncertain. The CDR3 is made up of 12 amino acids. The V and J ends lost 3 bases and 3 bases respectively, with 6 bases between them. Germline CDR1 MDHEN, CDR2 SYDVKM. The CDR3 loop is CASSLYNYEQYF. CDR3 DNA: TGTGCCAGCAGTTTGTACAACTACGAGCAGTACTTC.

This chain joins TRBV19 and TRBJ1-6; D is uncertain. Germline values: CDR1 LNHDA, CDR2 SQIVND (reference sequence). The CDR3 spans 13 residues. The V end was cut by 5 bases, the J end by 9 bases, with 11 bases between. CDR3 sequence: CASSPGGSSPLHF. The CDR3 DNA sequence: TGTGCCAGTAGTCCGGGTGGGTCTTCACCCCTCCACTTT.

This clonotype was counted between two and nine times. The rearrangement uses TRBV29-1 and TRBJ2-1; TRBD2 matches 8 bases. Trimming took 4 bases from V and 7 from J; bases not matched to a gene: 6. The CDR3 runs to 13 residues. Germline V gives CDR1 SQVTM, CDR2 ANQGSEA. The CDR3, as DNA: TGCAGCGTTGTCAGCGGGAGAGGTAATGAGCAGTTCTTC. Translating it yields CSVVSGRGNEQFF.

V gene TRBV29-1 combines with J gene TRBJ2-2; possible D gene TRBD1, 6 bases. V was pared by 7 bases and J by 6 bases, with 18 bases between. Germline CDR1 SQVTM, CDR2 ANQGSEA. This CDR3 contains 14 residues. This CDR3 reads CSGKLSRGAGELFF. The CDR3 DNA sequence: TGCAGCGGCAAGTTGAGCAGGGGTGCCGGGGAGCTGTTTTTT.